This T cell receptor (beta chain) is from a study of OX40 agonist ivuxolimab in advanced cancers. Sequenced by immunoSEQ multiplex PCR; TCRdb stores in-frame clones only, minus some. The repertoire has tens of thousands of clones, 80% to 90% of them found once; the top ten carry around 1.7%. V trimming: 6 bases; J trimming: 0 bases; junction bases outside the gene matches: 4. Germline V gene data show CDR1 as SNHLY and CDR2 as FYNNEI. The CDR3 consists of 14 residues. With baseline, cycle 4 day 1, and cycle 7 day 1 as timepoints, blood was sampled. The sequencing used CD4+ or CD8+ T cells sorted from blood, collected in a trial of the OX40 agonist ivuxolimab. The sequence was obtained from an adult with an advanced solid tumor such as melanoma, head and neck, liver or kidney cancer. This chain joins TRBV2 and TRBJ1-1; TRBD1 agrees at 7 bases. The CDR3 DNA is TGTGCCAGCAGCCGACAGGGCATGAACACTGAAGCTTTCTTT. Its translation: CASSRQGMNTEAFF.